The sequence of this T cell receptor (beta chain) was determined in a study of cytomegalovirus exposure and HLA in healthy donors. While unrecorded immune exposures were likely, the donors were nominally healthy when sampled. V trimming: 3 bases; J trimming: 3 bases; junction bases outside the gene matches: 7. Germline V gene data show CDR1 as MGHDK and CDR2 as SYGVNS. The CDR3 is made up of 15 amino acids. The primer mix had 60 Vbeta and 13 Jbeta primers. TCRdb keeps only in-frame clones here, not all; method: immunoSEQ multiplex PCR. The data hold 130,000 or so clones, with 77% observed a single time.

The sequenced sample consisted of PBMCs. This chain joins TRBV25-1 and TRBJ2-7, with 8 bases identical to TRBD1. The clonotype was recovered from a woman between 40 and 55 years old in good health and CMV-seronegative. This CDR3 is CASSDPGQAYYEQYF. CDR3 nucleotides: TGTGCCAGCAGTGACCCGGGACAGGCATACTACGAGCAGTACTTC.